This T cell receptor beta chain was profiled in a study of blood T cell repertoires in COVID-19. On the study more broadly: In each case, the material was cDNA or gDNA derived from T cells, B-cell-depleted T cells, or PBMCs.

Trimming cost V 6 bases and J 6 bases, with 17 bases left between them. This CDR3 comprises 14 residues. CDR1 is SNHLY and CDR2 is FYNNEI in the germline V gene. Authors' analysis steps: Amplification of reference gene primers was used by the study to estimate nucleated cell counts. TCRdb's copy holds only in-frame clones and misses some; the assay was immunoSEQ multiplex PCR. The V and J calls and clone size are taken from that table; D and trimming were inferred from the DNA. The data show 130,000 or so clones, 85% seen once. The rearrangement joins TRBV2 to TRBJ2-5; maybe TRBD2 (6 bases). The sequenced sample consisted of peripheral blood. The TCR was taken from a human donor in a cohort sampled during active COVID-19. CDR3 region: CASSEDLGGQTQYF. CDR3 sequence (DNA): TGTGCCAGCAGCGAGGACCTGGGGGGACAGACCCAGTACTTC.